Each of the 30 T cell receptor beta chains below was sequenced from the same sample in a study of blood T cell repertoires in COVID-19. Data came from immunoSEQ multiplex PCR; TCRdb stores just in-frame clones and leaves some out. Altogether about 180,000 clones are present, about 86% being singletons, with the ten largest covering over 7%. The sample was peripheral blood. The receptors were gathered from a middle-aged man with active or convalescent COVID-19.

The chain carries TRBV7-2 and TRBJ1-5; tentatively, D is TRBD1 (6 bases). The CDR3 totals 14 residues. V lost 4 bases and J 2 bases, leaving 9 bases between the germline ends. In germline, CDR1 is SGHTA, CDR2 FQGNSA. The chain's CDR3 is CASSSRQGNQPQHF. DNA of the CDR3: TGTGCCAGCAGCTCCCGACAGGGCAATCAGCCCCAGCATTTT. Full variable domain (rest looked up from reference TRBV7-2 and TRBJ1-5): GAGVSQSPSNKVTEKGKDVELRCDPISGHTALYWYRQSLGQGLEFLIYFQGNSAPDKSGLPSDRFSAERTGGSVSTLTIQRTQQEDSAVYLCASSSRQGNQPQHFGDGTRLSIL.

The rearrangement joins TRBV24-1 to TRBJ2-6, with 10 bases lining up with TRBD1. Per germline, CDR1 KGHDR and CDR2 SFDVKD. With V trimmed by 7 bases and J by 1 base, 12 bases remained unmatched. This CDR3 contains 19 residues. As DNA, the CDR3 is TGTGCCACCAGCGGGGGGTCGGGACAGGGGTTATCTGGGGCCAACGTCCTGACTTTC. This sequence encodes CATSGGSGQGLSGANVLTF.

The V call is TRBV23-1, the J call TRBJ2-2; 9 positions match TRBD1. TRBV23-1 is recorded as an ORF, its role being uncertain. J lost 8 bases, V lost 6 bases, and 13 bases had no gene match. The CDR3 is 16 amino acids. For the CDR3, the DNA is TGCGCCAGCAGCCTTTCCGGAGCGGGACAGGGTGGGGAGCTGTTTTTT. Encoded protein: CASSLSGAGQGGELFF.

This chain uses TRBV3-1 (or the pseudogene TRBV3-2) with TRBJ2-2; TRBD2 is a possible D gene (5 bases). V dropped 4 bases and J dropped 2 bases, with 5 bases sitting between them. Germline assignment: CDR1 LGHDT and CDR2 YNNKEL (reference sequence). The CDR3 contains 13 residues. The CDR3 region is CASSPGNTGELFF. The CDR3 coding sequence is TGTGCCAGCAGCCCGGGAAACACCGGGGAGCTGTTTTTT.

This chain connects TRBV2 to TRBJ2-3; 7 nucleotides match TRBD2. Germline-derived CDR1 and CDR2 are SNHLY and FYNNEI. With 7 bases clipped from V and 0 bases from J, the junction kept 4 bases outside the gene matches. There are 14 residues in the CDR3. The CDR3 DNA reads TGTGCCAGCAAGGGCGGGGGAAGCACAGATACGCAGTATTTT. Translation: CASKGGGSTDTQYF. Filled out from reference TRBV2 and TRBJ2-3, the complete variable domain reads EPEVTQTPSHQVTQMGQEVILRCVPISNHLYFYWYRQILGQKVEFLVSFYNNEISEKSEIFDDQFSVERPDGSNFTLKIRSTKLEDSAMYFCASKGGGSTDTQYFGPGTRLTVL.

The chain employs TRBV28 and TRBJ1-5; no clear D gene. V was shortened by 2 bases and J by 3 bases, with 11 bases between the two germline ends. The germline V gene has CDR1 MDHEN and CDR2 SYDVKM. This CDR3 spans 15 amino acids. The CDR3 DNA sequence: TGTGCCAGCAGTTTACCGGCAGGTTACAATCAGCCCCAGCATTTT. Translated, it gives CASSLPAGYNQPQHF.

The chain links TRBV4-1 to TRBJ1-1; no clear D. The V and J ends lost 0 bases and 0 bases respectively, with 11 bases between them. Germline V gene lookup returns CDR1 MGHRA and CDR2 YSYEKL. The length of the CDR3 is 16 residues. CDR3 residues: CASSQEEQLMNTEAFF. The CDR3 region has the DNA TGCGCCAGCAGCCAAGAAGAACAGCTTATGAACACTGAAGCTTTCTTT.

The chain combines TRBV11-3 with TRBJ2-7; D is unresolved. Deletions cut 5 bases from V and 0 bases from J, with 11 bases between. This CDR3 has 14 residues. Germline loops: CDR1 SGHNT, CDR2 YENEEA. CDR3 protein: CASSKGGGSYEQYF. CDR3 DNA sequence: TGTGCCAGCAGCAAAGGCGGCGGCTCCTACGAGCAGTACTTC. The full variable domain, rest sourced from reference TRBV11-3 and TRBJ2-7, is EAGVVQSPRYKIIEKKQPVAFWCNPISGHNTLYWYLQNLGQGPELLIRYENEEAVDDSQLPKDRFSAERLKGVDSTLKIQPAELGDSAVYLCASSKGGGSYEQYFGPGTRLTVT.

The genes are TRBV6-5 and TRBJ1-2; TRBD1 is a possible D gene (6 bases). Germline V gives CDR1 MNHEY, CDR2 SVGAGI. The CDR3 is made up of 13 amino acids. V lost 9 bases, J lost 0 bases, and 11 bases lay in between. This CDR3 is CASRQGPNYGYTF. DNA for the CDR3: TGTGCCAGTCGGCAGGGGCCTAACTATGGCTACACCTTC.

The genes are TRBV14 and TRBJ1-3; possibly TRBD1 for D (6 bases). Between the trimmed V and J ends, which lost 3 bases and 0 bases, there was a span of 9 bases. The CDR3 sequence is 15 residues long. Germline loops: CDR1 SGHDN, CDR2 FVKESK. CDR3 bases: TGTGCCAGCAGCCAGGGACACCCCTCTGGAAACACCATATATTTT. Amino acid sequence: CASSQGHPSGNTIYF.

This clone was found once. This chain uses TRBV6-1 with TRBJ2-7; D not certain. The CDR3 is 14 residues long. V was cut by 2 bases and J by 1 base, with 9 bases left in between. Germline values: CDR1 MNHNS, CDR2 SASEGT. The CDR3 here is CASSELTESYEQYF. CDR3 bases: TGTGCCAGCAGTGAACTAACAGAATCCTACGAGCAGTACTTC.

The rearrangement uses TRBV7-2 and TRBJ1-1; the D gene is possibly TRBD1 (5 bases). V lost 3 bases to trimming and J lost 0 bases, with 17 bases between them. Germline V gives CDR1 SGHTA, CDR2 FQGNSA. CDR3 length: 17 amino acids. In nucleotides, the CDR3 is TGTGCCAGCAGCTTCCCCCCGACAGCGCCCATGAACACTGAAGCTTTCTTT. It encodes CASSFPPTAPMNTEAFF. Full variable domain (missing parts from reference TRBV7-2 and TRBJ1-1): GAGVSQSPSNKVTEKGKDVELRCDPISGHTALYWYRQSLGQGLEFLIYFQGNSAPDKSGLPSDRFSAERTGGSVSTLTIQRTQQEDSAVYLCASSFPPTAPMNTEAFFGQGTRLTVV.

This clone was detected only a few times. This rearrangement joins TRBV30 to TRBJ1-4, with 7 bases that match TRBD1. The germline V gene has CDR1 GTSNPN and CDR2 SVGIG (reference sequence). The CDR3 extends over 18 amino acids. V was pared by 0 bases and J by 4 bases, with 14 bases of the junction left unmatched. This CDR3 is CAWSVNLQGGQYNEKLFF. The CDR3 bases are TGTGCCTGGAGTGTTAATCTTCAGGGGGGACAGTATAATGAAAAACTGTTTTTT.

The chain combines TRBV7-2 with TRBJ2-3; D is ambiguous. The CDR3 totals 14 residues. The germline CDR1 and CDR2 sequences are SGHTA and FQGNSA. The V end was cut by 0 bases, the J end by 3 bases, with 7 bases between. The CDR3 reads CASSLAGVTDTQYF. CDR3 bases: TGTGCCAGCAGCTTAGCCGGAGTAACAGATACGCAGTATTTT.

The chain employs TRBV6-5 and TRBJ2-4, with D possibly TRBD2 on 5 matching bases. Trimming pared 3 bases from V and 5 bases from J, leaving 17 bases between. This CDR3 is 16 amino acids long. Germline CDR1 MNHEY, CDR2 SVGAGI. The CDR3 spells CASSYGPTEGQNIQYF. The CDR3 bases are TGTGCCAGCAGTTATGGACCCACAGAGGGCCAAAACATTCAGTACTTC.

The genes are TRBV19 and TRBJ2-2, with D uncertain. Germline V lookup: CDR1 LNHDA, CDR2 SQIVND (reference sequence). V was clipped by 5 bases and J by 1 base, with 14 bases between them. The CDR3 runs to 16 residues. For the CDR3, the DNA is TGTGCCAGTAGTCGGAGAGACCTCCGGAACACCGGGGAGCTGTTTTTT. This translates into CASSRRDLRNTGELFF. Using reference TRBV19 and TRBJ2-2 for the parts outside the CDR3, the full variable domain is DGGITQSPKYLFRKEGQNVTLSCEQNLNHDAMYWYRQDPGQGLRLIYYSQIVNDFQKGDIAEGYSVSREKKESFPLTVTSAQKNPTAFYLCASSRRDLRNTGELFFGEGSRLTVL.

This chain connects TRBV5-4 to TRBJ1-2, with 10 nucleotides matching TRBD1. This CDR3 has 15 residues. Germline V CDR1 and CDR2: SGHNT, YYREEE (reference sequence). J was trimmed by 5 bases and V by 6 bases; bases with no gene match: 10. The CDR3 DNA reads TGTGCCAGCAACAAATTCGGGACAGGGGATTATGGCTACACCTTC. This encodes CASNKFGTGDYGYTF.

This clone has only one observation. This rearrangement joins TRBV7-7 to TRBJ2-1, with 16 bases that match TRBD2. CDR3 length: 16 residues. The J segment lost 10 bases and the V segment lost 0 bases, leaving 3 bases of the junction unmatched. Germline CDR1 SSHAT, CDR2 FNYEAQ (reference sequence). The chain's CDR3 is CASSLAKGLAGGEQFF. The CDR3 nucleotides read TGTGCCAGCAGCTTAGCGAAGGGACTAGCGGGAGGGGAGCAGTTCTTC.

CDR3: CAWSLGPDTEAFF. CDR3 DNA: TGTGCCTGGAGTTTGGGCCCGGACACTGAAGCTTTCTTT. The chain couples TRBV30 to TRBJ1-1, with D uncertain. CDR3 size: 13 residues. Trimming removed 2 bases at V and 3 bases at J, with 10 bases between. The germline V gene has CDR1 GTSNPN and CDR2 SVGIG (reference sequence).

This clone was seen a handful of times. The chain carries TRBV10-1 and TRBJ2-7, with 13 bases identical to TRBD2. The ends lost 4 bases at V and 5 bases at J; junction bases unmatched: 2. The germline gives CDR1 WNHNN, CDR2 SYGVQD (reference sequence). This CDR3 is 14 amino acids long. CDR3 region: CASSAGLAGNEQYF. The CDR3 nucleotides are TGCGCCAGCAGTGCGGGACTAGCGGGAAACGAGCAGTACTTC.

The V gene is TRBV6-5, the J gene TRBJ1-2; 8 bases are shared with TRBD1. Germline lookup yields CDR1 MNHEY and CDR2 SVGAGI. The V gene end was trimmed by 7 bases and the J gene end by 4 bases; junction bases not matched to a gene: 5. This CDR3 is built from 13 residues. The CDR3 spells CASKQGGFYGYTF. The CDR3 bases are TGTGCCAGCAAACAGGGGGGGTTCTATGGCTACACCTTC.

The chain carries TRBV2 and TRBJ1-1; TRBD1 agrees at 7 bases. V dropped 5 bases and J dropped 4; count of bases not matched to a gene: 7. Germline CDR1 and CDR2: SNHLY and FYNNEI. This CDR3 is 14 amino acids long. CDR3 sequence (DNA): TGTGCCAGCAGTAAACAGGGGACCCCCACTGAAGCTTTCTTT. Protein: CASSKQGTPTEAFF. Drawing the rest from reference TRBV2 and TRBJ1-1, the complete variable domain is EPEVTQTPSHQVTQMGQEVILRCVPISNHLYFYWYRQILGQKVEFLVSFYNNEISEKSEIFDDQFSVERPDGSNFTLKIRSTKLEDSAMYFCASSKQGTPTEAFFGQGTRLTVV.

This clone occurred many times. The rearrangement joins TRBV12-2 to TRBJ2-5; the tabulated D call, TRBD2, remains unverified against the DNA. TRBV12-2 is recorded as a pseudogene. The CDR3 is 15 residues long. The CDR3 loop is CASRLGTSGKETQYF. In DNA form, the CDR3 reads TGTGCAAGTCGCTTGGGGACTAGCGGGAAAGAGACCCAGTACTTC.

This chain links TRBV5-5 with TRBJ1-5; D is perhaps TRBD1 (6 bases). V lost 3 bases, J lost 1 base, and 8 bases lay in between. Germline-derived CDR1 and CDR2 are SGHKS and YYEKEE (reference sequence). CDR3 length: 14 amino acids. CDR3 DNA: TGTGCCAGCAGCTGGGGGCAGAGCAATCAGCCCCAGCATTTT. Its translation is CASSWGQSNQPQHF.

There are a few counts of this clone. The CDR3 coding sequence is TGTGCCAGCGCAGATCGGGGGAGTTCACTCAATGAGCAGTTCTTC. As protein: CASADRGSSLNEQFF. The rearrangement joins TRBV19 to TRBJ2-1; a possible D gene is TRBD2 (6 bases). CDR1 LNHDA and CDR2 SQIVND come from the germline V gene (reference sequence). V was cut by 9 bases and J by 6 bases, with 21 bases left in between. The CDR3 has 15 amino acids.

The CDR3 DNA sequence: TGTGCCAGCAGCTTGCCAGAGGGCTACTCTGGGGCCAACGTCCTGACTTTC. Amino acids: CASSLPEGYSGANVLTF. The chain employs TRBV5-4 and TRBJ2-6; weak D call: TRBD2 (5 bases). V shed 1 base and J shed 0 bases, with 11 bases lying between them. CDR3 size: 17 residues. The V gene's germline CDR1 is SGHNT and CDR2 YYREEE (reference sequence).

This clone has only one observation. The chain combines TRBV5-1 with TRBJ1-1; 8 bases fit TRBD1. The CDR3 is made up of 14 amino acids. The V gene end was trimmed by 1 base and the J gene end by 4 bases; junction bases not matched to a gene: 3. Germline V gene lookup returns CDR1 SGHRS and CDR2 YFSETQ. CDR3 nucleotides: TGCGCCAGCAGCTTGCAGGGGGCGGGCACTGAAGCTTTCTTT. This translates into CASSLQGAGTEAFF. The variable domain in full, completed from reference TRBV5-1 and TRBJ1-1, reads KAGVTQTPRYLIKTRGQQVTLSCSPISGHRSVSWYQQTPGQGLQFLFEYFSETQRNKGNFPGRFSGRQFSNSRSEMNVSTLELGDSALYLCASSLQGAGTEAFFGQGTRLTVV.

CDR3: CASSEDRYNEQFF. The CDR3 DNA sequence: TGTGCCAGCAGCGAAGACAGATACAATGAGCAGTTCTTC. The chain employs TRBV11-2 and TRBJ2-1, with TRBD1 as a possible D gene (5 bases). CDR3 length: 13 amino acids. The germline CDR1 and CDR2 sequences are SGHAT and FQNNGV. V lost 5 bases and J 4 bases, leaving 9 bases between the germline ends.

This clone has a single count. The V call is TRBV7-9, the J call TRBJ2-7, with TRBD2 matching over 8 bases. CDR3 length: 16 residues. Germline V gene lookup returns CDR1 SEHNR and CDR2 FQNEAQ (reference sequence). V shed 5 bases, J shed 0 bases, and the junction held 9 bases outside the gene matches. The CDR3 nucleotides are TGTGCCAGCAGCCAGGGAGCGGGGGTGAGCTCCTACGAGCAGTACTTC. This encodes CASSQGAGVSSYEQYF.

The chain links TRBV4-2 to TRBJ2-1, with 7 bases aligning to TRBD2. The germline V gene has CDR1 LGHNA and CDR2 YNFKEQ. The CDR3 consists of 15 residues. With V trimmed by 3 bases and J by 5 bases, 7 bases remained unmatched. CDR3 DNA: TGTGCCAGCAGCCAGTCATCCGGGAGGCACAATGAGCAGTTCTTC. Translation: CASSQSSGRHNEQFF.